The 31 T cell receptor beta chains in this list originate from one sample, sequenced in a study of T cell responses to AZD1222 COVID-19 vaccine. Clones were read by immunoSEQ multiplex PCR, and TCRdb kept only the in-frame ones, dropping some. Altogether more than 100,000 clones are present, 86% being singletons, with the ten largest covering 7% to 8%. Sequenced here: peripheral blood, sampled on day 0 of AZD1222 vaccination. These receptors were collected from an adult in good health.

The V gene is TRBV19, the J gene TRBJ2-4; TRBD1 matches at 10 bases. Germline-derived CDR1 and CDR2 are LNHDA and SQIVND (reference sequence). The CDR3 is 17 residues long. V lost 0 bases, J lost 4 bases, and 6 bases stayed unmatched. The CDR3 reads CASSIEDRGVTKNIQYF. CDR3 DNA sequence: TGTGCCAGTAGTATAGAGGACAGGGGGGTAACAAAAAACATTCAGTACTTC.

For the CDR3, the DNA is TGCAGCTCCAGGGACGGGAATGAAAAACTGTTTTTT. Translated: CSSRDGNEKLFF. The chain uses TRBV29-1 and TRBJ1-4; TRBD1 is a possible D gene (5 bases). Germline V lookup: CDR1 SQVTM, CDR2 ANQGSEA. Trimming removed 8 bases at V and 5 bases at J, with 12 bases between. This CDR3 is built from 12 residues.

J is TRBJ2-7 and V is TRBV20-1, with D possibly being TRBD1 (5 bases). V was cut by 4 bases and J by 6 bases, with 10 bases left in between. Germline CDR1 reads DFQATT; CDR2 reads SNEGSKA (reference sequence). The CDR3 sequence is 11 residues long. The chain's CDR3 is CSANSRGEQYF. The CDR3 DNA sequence: TGCAGTGCTAATAGTAGGGGCGAGCAGTACTTC.

This clone was observed a few times. The V call is TRBV12-3 or TRBV12-4, the J call TRBJ1-1; D unclear. The CDR3 runs to 12 residues. Trimming stripped 7 bases from V and 3 bases from J, with 9 bases between. For the CDR3, the DNA is TGTGCCAGCACCCGTCGGGACACTGAAGCTTTCTTT. This codes for CASTRRDTEAFF.

The gene calls are TRBV5-1 and TRBJ1-1; a weak D match, TRBD1 (6 bases). The CDR3 spans 16 residues. The V gene lost 1 base and the J gene lost 0 bases, with 13 bases spanning the gap. Germline loops: CDR1 SGHRS, CDR2 YFSETQ. The CDR3 loop is CASSLRQGKMNTEAFF. The CDR3 nucleotides are TGCGCCAGCAGCTTGAGGCAGGGGAAGATGAACACTGAAGCTTTCTTT. The whole variable domain, filled in from reference TRBV5-1 and TRBJ1-1, reads KAGVTQTPRYLIKTRGQQVTLSCSPISGHRSVSWYQQTPGQGLQFLFEYFSETQRNKGNFPGRFSGRQFSNSRSEMNVSTLELGDSALYLCASSLRQGKMNTEAFFGQGTRLTVV.

The chain uses TRBV19 and TRBJ2-5, with 15 bases fitting TRBD2. The CDR3 has 17 residues. The J segment lost 2 bases and the V segment lost 3 bases, leaving 4 bases of the junction unmatched. From germline, CDR1 is LNHDA and CDR2 SQIVND (reference sequence). The CDR3 DNA is TGTGCCAGTAGTATTAGGACTAGCGGGGGGGAACAAGAGACCCAGTACTTC. Amino acid sequence: CASSIRTSGGEQETQYF.

The chain employs TRBV10-3 and TRBJ1-1; 7 bases match TRBD1. Trimming at V came to 6 bases and at J to 3 bases, leaving 7 bases not matched to a gene. CDR3 length: 14 amino acids. CDR1 ENHRY and CDR2 SYGVKD come from the germline V gene. CDR3 sequence: CAIRAGQSDTEAFF. CDR3 DNA sequence: TGTGCCATCAGGGCGGGACAGTCGGACACTGAAGCTTTCTTT.

The chain uses TRBV5-1 and TRBJ1-1, with 8 bases fitting TRBD1. CDR1 is SGHRS and CDR2 is YFSETQ in the germline V gene. Unmatched junction bases numbered 3, after V lost 5 bases and J lost 0 bases. CDR3 size: 14 residues. CDR3 residues: CASRDRDMNTEAFF. The CDR3 coding sequence is TGCGCCAGCAGGGACAGGGACATGAACACTGAAGCTTTCTTT.

The chain combines TRBV7-2 with TRBJ1-1; D is unclear. Germline loops: CDR1 SGHTA, CDR2 FQGNSA. The CDR3 runs to 15 residues. Trimming cost V 2 bases and J 0 bases, with 10 bases left between them. CDR3 DNA sequence: TGTGCCAGCAGCTTACAGGTATCTATGAACACTGAAGCTTTCTTT. Translating it yields CASSLQVSMNTEAFF.

This chain uses TRBV7-2 with TRBJ2-1, with TRBD1 as a possible D gene (5 bases). The CDR3 spans 13 residues. Per the germline V gene, CDR1 is SGHTA and CDR2 is FQGNSA. Trimming removed 1 base at V and 6 bases at J, with 7 bases between. CDR3 region: CASSLGQINEQFF. The CDR3 region has the DNA TGTGCCAGCAGCTTAGGACAGATCAATGAGCAGTTCTTC.

V and J are TRBV30 and TRBJ1-3; D unclear. Trimming removed 0 bases from V and 2 bases from J, with 20 bases in between. CDR1 and CDR2 (germline): GTSNPN, SVGIG (reference sequence). CDR3 length: 18 amino acids. Written as DNA, the CDR3 is TGTGCCTGGAGTGTACGTCCCCCCTCTGCGGTGCCTGGAAACACCATATATTTT. Encoded protein: CAWSVRPPSAVPGNTIYF.

The chain employs TRBV25-1 and TRBJ2-5; 8 nucleotides align to TRBD2. Germline V gene lookup returns CDR1 MGHDK and CDR2 SYGVNS. J gave up 5 bases and V 7 bases, and 9 bases lay outside the gene matches. The CDR3 loop spans 14 amino acids. The chain's CDR3 is CASTLGGAGETQYF. CDR3 coding DNA: TGTGCCAGCACCCTCGGGGGGGCCGGTGAGACCCAGTACTTC.

The V gene is TRBV11-2, the J gene TRBJ2-2, with a weak D call TRBD1 (7 bases). The CDR3 is made up of 17 amino acids. The V end lost 0 bases, the J end lost 5 bases, and 16 bases lay between the germline ends. Germline CDR1 reads SGHAT; CDR2 reads FQNNGV. DNA of the CDR3: TGTGCCAGCAGCTTAGATTTAGTACAGGGGAGGACCGGGGAGCTGTTTTTT. Its translation is CASSLDLVQGRTGELFF. Full variable domain (rest looked up from reference TRBV11-2 and TRBJ2-2): EAGVAQSPRYKIIEKRQSVAFWCNPISGHATLYWYQQILGQGPKLLIQFQNNGVVDDSQLPKDRFSAERLKGVDSTLKIQPAKLEDSAVYLCASSLDLVQGRTGELFFGEGSRLTVL.

The V and J genes are TRBV2 and TRBJ1-2, with TRBD1 matching over 7 bases. Germline V CDR1 and CDR2: SNHLY, FYNNEI. Trimming at V came to 6 bases and at J to 0 bases, leaving 4 bases not matched to a gene. The CDR3 totals 14 residues. The CDR3 nucleotides are TGTGCCAGCAGGCAGACAGGGCCTAACTATGGCTACACCTTC. It is translated as CASRQTGPNYGYTF.

The rearrangement links TRBV7-9 to TRBJ2-5; 10 bases are shared with TRBD1. The junction had 9 bases not matched to a gene; V was cut back by 5 bases and J by 0 bases. This CDR3 is 17 amino acids long. The germline CDR1 and CDR2 sequences are SEHNR and FQNEAQ (reference sequence). The CDR3 spells CASSRTDRGNYQETQYF. DNA for the CDR3: TGTGCCAGCAGCCGGACGGACAGGGGGAACTACCAAGAGACCCAGTACTTC.

The chain uses TRBV6-5 and TRBJ2-5; D may correspond to TRBD1 or TRBD2 (5 bases each). The germline V gene has CDR1 MNHEY and CDR2 SVGAGI. The CDR3 sequence is 13 residues long. V lost 6 bases to trimming and J lost 4 bases, with 12 bases between them. CDR3: CASSVGAGETQYF. CDR3 in DNA: TGTGCCAGCAGCGTCGGGGCCGGAGAGACCCAGTACTTC.

The rearrangement links TRBV5-1 to TRBJ2-5; 11 bases match TRBD2. The CDR3 is 18 residues long. Losses at the gene ends were 0 bases for V and 0 bases for J; bases not matched to a gene: 7. Germline V gives CDR1 SGHRS, CDR2 YFSETQ. The CDR3 sequence: CASSLEPSGGLYQETQYF. The CDR3 DNA sequence: TGCGCCAGCAGCTTGGAGCCTAGCGGGGGGTTGTACCAAGAGACCCAGTACTTC.

The chain combines TRBV30 with TRBJ2-3; no reliable D call. V was cut by 1 base and J by 4 bases, with 6 bases left in between. Per the germline V gene, CDR1 is GTSNPN and CDR2 is SVGIG (reference sequence). This CDR3 has 12 amino acids. The chain's CDR3 is CAWSALPDTQYF. CDR3 bases: TGTGCCTGGAGTGCCCTCCCAGATACGCAGTATTTT. Full variable domain (remainder filled in from reference TRBV30 and TRBJ2-3): SQTIHQWPATLVQPVGSPLSLECTVEGTSNPNLYWYRQAAGRGLQLLFYSVGIGQISSEVPQNLSASRPQDRQFILSSKKLLLSDSGFYLCAWSALPDTQYFGPGTRLTVL.

The rearrangement uses TRBV7-9 and TRBJ1-5; 9 nucleotides align to TRBD1. The J segment lost 6 bases and the V segment lost 6 bases, leaving 6 bases of the junction unmatched. The CDR3 spans 14 residues. Germline V gene lookup returns CDR1 SEHNR and CDR2 FQNEAQ (reference sequence). CDR3 amino acids: CASSWTGDGQPQHF. The CDR3 DNA is TGTGCCAGCAGTTGGACAGGGGACGGTCAGCCCCAGCATTTT.

CDR3 nucleotides: TGTGCCAGCAGCCCACAGGTGGGCGGGGGGGCCAATGAGCAGTTCTTC. Amino acid sequence: CASSPQVGGGANEQFF. V and J are TRBV11-2 and TRBJ2-1; 9 bases align to TRBD2. Germline-derived CDR1 and CDR2 are SGHAT and FQNNGV. This CDR3 has 16 residues. The ends lost 5 bases at V and 6 bases at J; junction bases unmatched: 11.

This chain connects TRBV5-1 to TRBJ2-2; D possibly corresponds to TRBD2 (6 bases). The CDR3 contains 14 residues. Between the trimmed V and J ends, which lost 5 bases and 5 bases, there was a span of 13 bases. Per the germline V gene, CDR1 is SGHRS and CDR2 is YFSETQ. The CDR3 nucleotides read TGCGCCAGCAGTTTCCGGGAGAGTACCGGGGAGCTGTTTTTT. Translating gives CASSFRESTGELFF.

J is TRBJ2-7 and V is TRBV29-1; a weak D match, TRBD1 (6 bases). Trimming shortened V by 1 base and J by 0 bases, and 16 bases separated the two germline ends. The CDR3 totals 16 residues. Germline V gene data show CDR1 as SQVTM and CDR2 as ANQGSEA. CDR3 DNA sequence: TGCAGCGTTGAAGGCCTCGTCCGGGACAACTCCTACGAGCAGTACTTC. This sequence encodes CSVEGLVRDNSYEQYF.

About this clone itself: Its ends do not fully match the called genes, so a read error is possible. The chain couples TRBV6-4 to TRBJ1-5; no clear D. Germline values: CDR1 MRHNA, CDR2 SNTAGT. This CDR3 has 11 amino acids. The CDR3 region is CASTDMGPQHF. CDR3 bases: TGTGCCAGCACTGACATGGGGCCCCAGCATTTT.

The chain is built from TRBV27 and TRBJ2-5; possible D gene TRBD1, 5 bases. The CDR3 covers 13 residues. CDR1 MNHEY and CDR2 SMNVEV come from the germline V gene (reference sequence). V was clipped by 3 bases and J by 2 bases, with 7 bases between them. Written as DNA, the CDR3 is TGTGCCAGCAGTTTGACAGTACAAGAGACCCAGTACTTC. Translating it yields CASSLTVQETQYF.

The J gene is TRBJ2-7, the V gene TRBV7-2; TRBD2 aligns across 12 bases. This CDR3 contains 14 residues. After removal of 5 bases from V and 11 bases from J, the junction contained 10 bases not matched to a gene. Germline assignment: CDR1 SGHTA and CDR2 FQGNSA. In DNA, the CDR3 is TGTGCCAGCAGCGCCGGGACTAGCGGGCCACAGAAGTACTTC. This gives the protein CASSAGTSGPQKYF.

In the case of this clone: At one of its ends the junction is not consistent with the germline gene, which may arise from a read error. The chain uses TRBV6-5 and TRBJ2-5, with a weak D call TRBD2 (7 bases). CDR1 and CDR2 (germline): MNHEY, SVGAGI. The CDR3 spans 16 residues. CDR3 DNA sequence: TGTGCCAGCAGTTACCAGGCGGGGGCCCACCACGAGACCCAGTACTTC. Amino acid sequence: CASSYQAGAHHETQYF.

The J gene is TRBJ2-3, the V gene TRBV7-9; 7 positions agree with TRBD1. Germline loops: CDR1 SEHNR, CDR2 FQNEAQ (reference sequence). V shed 5 bases and J 4 bases; nucleotides not matched to a gene: 12. The CDR3 has 16 amino acids. Here the CDR3 reads CASSRGTEWGPDTQYF. In DNA form, the CDR3 reads TGTGCCAGCAGCCGAGGGACAGAGTGGGGGCCAGATACGCAGTATTTT.

The gene calls are TRBV9 and TRBJ2-7; D perhaps matches TRBD1 (6 bases). Germline CDR1 and CDR2: SGDLS and YYNGEE. CDR3 size: 15 residues. V lost 4 bases and J 0 bases, leaving 14 bases between the germline ends. CDR3 region: CASSSTGRSSYEQYF. The CDR3 coding sequence is TGTGCCAGCAGCTCCACAGGGAGAAGCTCCTACGAGCAGTACTTC.

This clone was found a few times. The rearrangement uses TRBV11-3 and TRBJ2-1, with no clear D. CDR1 and CDR2 (germline): SGHNT, YENEEA. The CDR3 runs to 16 residues. V lost 4 bases to trimming and J lost 10 bases, with 23 bases between them. The CDR3 bases are TGTGCCAGCAGCTCCCTAAATTTGGGTAGCCATGGGGAGCAGTTCTTC. Translated, it gives CASSSLNLGSHGEQFF.

V and J are TRBV28 and TRBJ2-7, with D perhaps TRBD2 (7 bases). CDR1 and CDR2 (germline): MDHEN, SYDVKM. CDR3 length: 12 amino acids. Trimming cost V 11 bases and J 5 bases, with 16 bases left between them. This CDR3 is CAVQGRAHEQYF. CDR3 sequence (DNA): TGTGCCGTCCAGGGGAGGGCGCACGAGCAGTACTTC.

The chain links TRBV5-1 to TRBJ1-1, with a tentative D call TRBD1 (5 bases). V was trimmed by 0 bases and J by 1 base, leaving 16 bases between them. The CDR3 has 17 amino acids. Looked up from germline, CDR1 is SGHRS and CDR2 is YFSETQ. CDR3 sequence: CASSLVQGRVENTEAFF. DNA for the CDR3: TGCGCCAGCAGCTTGGTGCAGGGCCGGGTTGAGAACACTGAAGCTTTCTTT.